The T cell receptor beta chain described here comes from a study of cytomegalovirus exposure and HLA in healthy donors. Study-wide findings and caveats: From TCR beta sequences, most subjects' HLA-A and HLA-B alleles were reportedly predicted accurately. Available immune exposure information was restricted to CMV serostatus only. The study labeled 180 or so TCR beta chains cytomegalovirus-associated. As a later analysis showed, several of the most significant clusters appeared to be linked to common viral pathogens.

The primer mix had 60 Vbeta and 13 Jbeta primers. Some clones are missing from TCRdb's copy, which holds only in-frame ones; the method was immunoSEQ multiplex PCR. Of over 150,000 clones in the sample, roughly 87% were seen once. With regard to this clone: What it recognizes is unknown.

In germline, CDR1 is LGHNA, CDR2 YSLEER. The CDR3 runs 17 residues. V shed 4 bases, J shed 0 bases, and the junction held 9 bases outside the gene matches. The genes are TRBV4-3 and TRBJ2-1; TRBD2 agrees at 7 bases. Sequenced input: PBMCs. This TCR was sampled from a girl under two years old in good health and CMV-seronegative. The DNA for the CDR3 is TGCGCCAGCAGCCTGCGGACTAGTGAGAGCTCCTACAATGAGCAGTTCTTC. The encoded protein is CASSLRTSESSYNEQFF.